This TCR beta chain was sequenced during a study of immune evolution from preneoplasia to lung adenocarcinoma. General study findings and limits: Top clone share appeared to fall from AAH through AIS, MIA, adenocarcinoma. Later-stage lesions seemingly showed higher T cell density and diversity than normal lung.

CDR1 and CDR2 from the germline V gene are LNHDA and SQIVND (reference sequence). The V end was cut by 2 bases, the J end by 0 bases, with 9 bases between. This CDR3 region has 15 residues. Generated by immunoSEQ multiplex PCR, the TCRdb table keeps only in-frame clones and is missing some. The data contain 4,000 to 5,000 clones, 70% to 90% of them singletons. Patients had resection in Japan or China between about 2013 and 2017. H&E slides confirmed each diagnosis, reviewed by two pathologists independently. Comment on this clone: Its target is not known.

What was sequenced was FFPE minimally invasive lung adenocarcinoma tissue. The sequence derives from a person aged 70 to 85 with lung adenocarcinoma. V and J are TRBV19 and TRBJ2-3; D call uncertain. The CDR3 sequence: CASSIPSRSTDTQYF. The CDR3 DNA is TGTGCCAGTAGTATACCCAGCAGGAGCACAGATACGCAGTATTTT.